This T cell receptor beta chain derives from a study of T cell repertoires in cytomegalovirus infection. The germline V gene has CDR1 SGDLS and CDR2 YYNGEE. CDR3 length: 15 residues. The V end was cut by 2 bases, the J end by 3 bases, with 13 bases between. TCRdb ran MiXCR on the reads and lists one entry per CDR3 protein. Altogether approximately 990,000 distinct CDR3 sequences are present, 31% being singletons, with the ten largest covering more than 12%. Points on this clonotype: Its antigen remains unidentified.

This sequence joins TRBV9 and TRBJ2-3; D might be TRBD1 or TRBD2, each matching 6 bases. The receptor comes from a human donor in good health (CMV status not recorded). Some clones in this sample may be carry-over from other donors' samples. The sample in question was cultured CD8+ T cells from PBMCs, obtained from culture after CMV antigen stimulation. This CDR3 is CASSVEGGVTDTQYF. DNA of the CDR3: TGTGCCAGCAGCGTCGAGGGGGGCGTAACAGATACGCAGTATTTT.